This T cell receptor beta chain was found in a study of shared clonotypes between healthy human individuals. Worth noting for this clone: Its antigen is undetermined.

Assay: immunoSEQ multiplex PCR; the TCRdb copy retains only in-frame clones and omits some. The sample holds about 2 million clones; around 95% are singletons and the top ten take under 0.15%. Study-level findings and limits: The study generally estimated greater richness for naive than memory subsets.

The study enrolled healthy HIV-negative adults without recent acute infections or vaccinations as donors. Naive CD4+ cells were CD45RA-selected; the remaining cells were memory. The CDR3 covers 13 residues. Germline CDR1 reads SQVTM; CDR2 reads ANQGSEA. Trimming removed 2 bases at V and 4 bases at J, with 11 bases between. What was sequenced was naive CD4+ T cells sorted from blood. Subset described: CD45RA+ positively selected. This sequence joins TRBV29-1 and TRBJ1-1; D ambiguous. The sequence was obtained from a man younger than 35 in good health. CDR3 sequence (DNA): TGCAGCGTTGAATGGGGAGTGGGCACTGAAGCTTTCTTT. Protein product: CSVEWGVGTEAFF.